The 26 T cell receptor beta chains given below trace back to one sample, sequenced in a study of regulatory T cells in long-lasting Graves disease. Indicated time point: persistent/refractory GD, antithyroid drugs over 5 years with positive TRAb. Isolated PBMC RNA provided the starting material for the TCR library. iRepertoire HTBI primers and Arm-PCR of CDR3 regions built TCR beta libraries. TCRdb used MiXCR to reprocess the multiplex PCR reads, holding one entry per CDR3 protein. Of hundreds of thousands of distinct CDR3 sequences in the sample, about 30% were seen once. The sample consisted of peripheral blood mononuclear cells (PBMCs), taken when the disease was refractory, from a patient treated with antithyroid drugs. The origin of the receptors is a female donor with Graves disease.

The CDR3 bases are TGTGCCAGCTCCGACGCGGGGACCAATGAGCAGTTCTTC. Amino acid sequence: CASSDAGTNEQFF. This chain connects TRBV2 to TRBJ2-1, with D tentatively TRBD2 (6 bases). CDR1 and CDR2 from the germline V gene are SNHLY and FYNNEI. V was clipped by 8 bases and J by 6 bases, with 14 bases between them. CDR3 length equals 13 residues.

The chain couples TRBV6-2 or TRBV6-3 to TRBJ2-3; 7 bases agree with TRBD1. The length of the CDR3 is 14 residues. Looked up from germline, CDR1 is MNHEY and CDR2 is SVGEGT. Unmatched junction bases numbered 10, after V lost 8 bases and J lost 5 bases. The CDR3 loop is CASRHRGYEDTQYF. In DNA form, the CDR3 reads TGTGCCAGCCGTCACAGGGGTTATGAAGATACGCAGTATTTT.

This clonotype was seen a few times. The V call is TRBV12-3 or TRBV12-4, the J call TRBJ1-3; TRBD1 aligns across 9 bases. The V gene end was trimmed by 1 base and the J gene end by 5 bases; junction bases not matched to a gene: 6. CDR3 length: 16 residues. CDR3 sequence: CASSLGWDRERNTIYF. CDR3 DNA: TGTGCCAGCAGTTTAGGATGGGACAGGGAGAGAAACACCATATATTTT.

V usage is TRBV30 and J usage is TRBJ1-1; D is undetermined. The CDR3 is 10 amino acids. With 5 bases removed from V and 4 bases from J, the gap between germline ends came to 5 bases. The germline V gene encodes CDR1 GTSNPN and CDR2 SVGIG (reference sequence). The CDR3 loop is CAWASTEAFF. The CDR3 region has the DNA TGTGCCTGGGCCAGCACTGAAGCTTTCTTT.

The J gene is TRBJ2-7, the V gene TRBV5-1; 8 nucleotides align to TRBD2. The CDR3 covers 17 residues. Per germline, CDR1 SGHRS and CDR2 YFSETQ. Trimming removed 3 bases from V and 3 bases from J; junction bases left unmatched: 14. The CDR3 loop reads CASSYPISGKVNYEQYF. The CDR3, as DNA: TGCGCCAGCAGCTACCCCATTAGCGGGAAGGTAAACTACGAGCAGTACTTC.

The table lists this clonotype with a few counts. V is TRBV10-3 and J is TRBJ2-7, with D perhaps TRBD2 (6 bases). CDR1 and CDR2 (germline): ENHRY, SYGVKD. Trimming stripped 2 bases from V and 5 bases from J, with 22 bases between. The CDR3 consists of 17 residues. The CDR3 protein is CAISEGVSSGVANEQYF. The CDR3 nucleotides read TGTGCCATCAGTGAGGGAGTTAGTTCGGGGGTCGCGAACGAGCAGTACTTC.

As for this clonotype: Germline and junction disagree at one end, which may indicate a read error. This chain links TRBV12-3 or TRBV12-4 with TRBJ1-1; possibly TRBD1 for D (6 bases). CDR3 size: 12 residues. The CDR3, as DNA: TGTGCCAGCAGTTTACAAAAAAGGGACAAGACCTTT. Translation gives CASSLQKRDKTF.

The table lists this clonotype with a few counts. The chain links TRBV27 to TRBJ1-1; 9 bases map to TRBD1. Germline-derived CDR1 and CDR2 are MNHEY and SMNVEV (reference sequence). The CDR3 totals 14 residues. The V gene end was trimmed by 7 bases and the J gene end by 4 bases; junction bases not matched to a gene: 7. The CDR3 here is CASNPGTGPTEAFF. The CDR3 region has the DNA TGTGCCAGCAATCCCGGGACAGGGCCCACTGAAGCTTTCTTT.

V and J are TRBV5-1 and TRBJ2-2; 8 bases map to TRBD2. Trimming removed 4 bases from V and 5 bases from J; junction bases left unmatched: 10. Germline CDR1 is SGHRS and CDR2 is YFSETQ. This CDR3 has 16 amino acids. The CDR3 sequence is CASSAAAGVRTGELFF. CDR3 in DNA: TGCGCCAGCAGCGCTGCAGCGGGAGTCAGGACCGGGGAGCTGTTTTTT. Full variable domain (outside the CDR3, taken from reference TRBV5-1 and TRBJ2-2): KAGVTQTPRYLIKTRGQQVTLSCSPISGHRSVSWYQQTPGQGLQFLFEYFSETQRNKGNFPGRFSGRQFSNSRSEMNVSTLELGDSALYLCASSAAAGVRTGELFFGEGSRLTVL.

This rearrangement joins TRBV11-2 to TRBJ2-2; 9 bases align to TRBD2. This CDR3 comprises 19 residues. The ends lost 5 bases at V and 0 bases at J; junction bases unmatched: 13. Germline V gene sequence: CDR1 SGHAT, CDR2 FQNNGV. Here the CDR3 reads CASSQGLWASGANTGELFF. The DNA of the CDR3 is TGTGCCAGCAGCCAAGGGCTGTGGGCTAGCGGGGCGAACACCGGGGAGCTGTTTTTT.

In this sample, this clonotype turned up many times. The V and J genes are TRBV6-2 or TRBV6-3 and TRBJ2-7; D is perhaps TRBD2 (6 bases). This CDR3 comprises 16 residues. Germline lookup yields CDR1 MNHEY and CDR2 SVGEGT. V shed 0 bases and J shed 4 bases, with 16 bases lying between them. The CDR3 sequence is CASSYSASVDRYEQYF. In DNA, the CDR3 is TGTGCCAGCAGTTACTCGGCTAGCGTGGATCGGTACGAGCAGTACTTC.

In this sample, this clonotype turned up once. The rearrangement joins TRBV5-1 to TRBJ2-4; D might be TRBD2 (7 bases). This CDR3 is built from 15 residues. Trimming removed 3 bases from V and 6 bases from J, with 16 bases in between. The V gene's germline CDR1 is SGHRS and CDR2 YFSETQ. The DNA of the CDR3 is TGCGCCAGCAGCTCCGGGGGGCGGGAGTTAAACATTCAGTACTTC. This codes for CASSSGGRELNIQYF.

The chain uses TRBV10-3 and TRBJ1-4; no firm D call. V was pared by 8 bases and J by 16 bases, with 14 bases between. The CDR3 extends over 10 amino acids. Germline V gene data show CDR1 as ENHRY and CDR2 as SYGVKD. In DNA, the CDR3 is TGTGCCATCTTTGGCAGACATGAGTTTTTT. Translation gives CAIFGRHEFF.

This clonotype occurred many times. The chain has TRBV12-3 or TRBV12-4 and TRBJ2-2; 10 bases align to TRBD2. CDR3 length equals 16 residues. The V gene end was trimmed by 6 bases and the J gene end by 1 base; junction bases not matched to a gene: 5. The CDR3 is CASRSASGRNTGELFF. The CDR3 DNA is TGTGCCAGCAGGTCCGCTAGCGGGAGGAACACCGGGGAGCTGTTTTTT.

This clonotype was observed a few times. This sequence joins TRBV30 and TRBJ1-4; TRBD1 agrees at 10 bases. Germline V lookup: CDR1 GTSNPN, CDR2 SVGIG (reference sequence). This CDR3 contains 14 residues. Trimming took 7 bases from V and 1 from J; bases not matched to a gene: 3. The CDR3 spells CASTGGGTNEKLFF. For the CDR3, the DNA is TGTGCCTCGACAGGGGGCGGAACTAATGAAAAACTGTTTTTT. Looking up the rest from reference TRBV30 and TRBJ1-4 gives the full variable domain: SQTIHQWPATLVQPVGSPLSLECTVEGTSNPNLYWYRQAAGRGLQLLFYSVGIGQISSEVPQNLSASRPQDRQFILSSKKLLLSDSGFYLCASTGGGTNEKLFFGSGTQLSVL.

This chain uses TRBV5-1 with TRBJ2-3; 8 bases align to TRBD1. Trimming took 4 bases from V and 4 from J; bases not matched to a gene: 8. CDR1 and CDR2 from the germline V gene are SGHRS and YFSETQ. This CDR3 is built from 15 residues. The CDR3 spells CASSPGQGPPDTQYF. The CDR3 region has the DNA TGCGCCAGCAGCCCAGGACAGGGCCCCCCAGATACGCAGTATTTT.

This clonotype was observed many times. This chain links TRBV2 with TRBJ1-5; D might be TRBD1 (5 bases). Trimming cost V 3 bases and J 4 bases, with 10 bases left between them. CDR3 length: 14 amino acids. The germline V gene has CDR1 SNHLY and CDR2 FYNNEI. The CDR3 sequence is CASSDGARNQPQHF. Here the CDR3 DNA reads TGTGCCAGCAGTGACGGGGCCCGGAATCAGCCCCAGCATTTT.

CDR3 coding DNA: TGTGCCAGCAGCCATTGGCAGGGAAGGATCTACGAGCAGTACTTC. Translating it yields CASSHWQGRIYEQYF. The chain uses TRBV14 and TRBJ2-7; D perhaps matches TRBD1 (5 bases). CDR3 length equals 15 residues. V dropped 3 bases and J dropped 3 bases, with 15 bases sitting between them. Germline lookup yields CDR1 SGHDN and CDR2 FVKESK.

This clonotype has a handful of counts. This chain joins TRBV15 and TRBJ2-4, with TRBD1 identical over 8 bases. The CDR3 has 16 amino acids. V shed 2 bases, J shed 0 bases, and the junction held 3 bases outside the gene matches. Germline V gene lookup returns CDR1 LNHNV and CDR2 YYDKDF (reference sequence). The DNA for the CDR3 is TGTGCCACCAGCAGAAGACAGGGGCTAGCCAAAAACATTCAGTACTTC. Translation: CATSRRQGLAKNIQYF. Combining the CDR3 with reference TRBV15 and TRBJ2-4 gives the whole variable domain DAMVIQNPRYQVTQFGKPVTLSCSQTLNHNVMYWYQQKSSQAPKLLFHYYDKDFNNEADTPDNFQSRRPNTSFCFLDIRSPGLGDTAMYLCATSRRQGLAKNIQYFGAGTRLSVL.

CDR3 region: CASSYASTDSRISPLHF. CDR3 coding DNA: TGTGCCAGCAGTTACGCATCAACGGACAGTCGGATATCACCCCTCCACTTT. The chain is built from TRBV6-5 and TRBJ1-6; D is possibly TRBD1 (6 bases). V dropped 2 bases and J dropped 10 bases, with 21 bases sitting between them. CDR3 length: 17 amino acids. Germline V lookup: CDR1 MNHEY, CDR2 SVGAGI.

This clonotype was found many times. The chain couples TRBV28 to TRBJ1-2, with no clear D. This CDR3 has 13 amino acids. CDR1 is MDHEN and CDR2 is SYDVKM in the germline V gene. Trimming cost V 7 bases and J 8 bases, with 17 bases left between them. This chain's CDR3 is CASMVQEELGYTF. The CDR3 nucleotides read TGTGCCAGCATGGTCCAAGAGGAGTTAGGCTACACCTTC.

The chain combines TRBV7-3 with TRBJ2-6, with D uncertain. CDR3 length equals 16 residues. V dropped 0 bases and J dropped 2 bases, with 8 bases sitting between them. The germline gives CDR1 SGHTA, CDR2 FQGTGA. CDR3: CASSLTTDPGANVLTF. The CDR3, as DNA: TGTGCCAGCAGCTTAACCACCGACCCTGGGGCCAACGTCCTGACTTTC.

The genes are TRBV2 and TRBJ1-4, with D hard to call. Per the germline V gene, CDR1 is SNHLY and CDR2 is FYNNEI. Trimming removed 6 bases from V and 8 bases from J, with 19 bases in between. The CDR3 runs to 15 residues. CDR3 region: CASSQRVGLGEKLFF. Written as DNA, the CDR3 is TGTGCCAGCAGCCAAAGGGTGGGCCTGGGAGAAAAACTGTTTTTT.

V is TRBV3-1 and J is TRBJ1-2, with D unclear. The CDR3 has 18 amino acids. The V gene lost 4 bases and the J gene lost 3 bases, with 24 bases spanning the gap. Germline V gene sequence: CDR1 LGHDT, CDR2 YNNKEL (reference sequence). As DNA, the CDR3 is TGTGCCAGCAGCCCAAAGCCGTTTGGATCCTCCGGTGACTATGGCTACACCTTC. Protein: CASSPKPFGSSGDYGYTF.

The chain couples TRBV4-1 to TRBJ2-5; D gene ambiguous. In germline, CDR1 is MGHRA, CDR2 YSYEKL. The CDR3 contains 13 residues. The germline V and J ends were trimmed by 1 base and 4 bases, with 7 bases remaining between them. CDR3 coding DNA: TGCGCCAGCAGCCAAGTAGGTCGAGAGACCCAGTACTTC. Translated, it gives CASSQVGRETQYF.

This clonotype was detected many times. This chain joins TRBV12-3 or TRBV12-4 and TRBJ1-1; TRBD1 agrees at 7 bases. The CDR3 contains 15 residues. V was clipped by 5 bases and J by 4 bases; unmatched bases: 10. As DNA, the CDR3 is TGTGCCAGCAGTCGCCGACAGGGTGGGAGCACTGAAGCTTTCTTT. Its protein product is CASSRRQGGSTEAFF.